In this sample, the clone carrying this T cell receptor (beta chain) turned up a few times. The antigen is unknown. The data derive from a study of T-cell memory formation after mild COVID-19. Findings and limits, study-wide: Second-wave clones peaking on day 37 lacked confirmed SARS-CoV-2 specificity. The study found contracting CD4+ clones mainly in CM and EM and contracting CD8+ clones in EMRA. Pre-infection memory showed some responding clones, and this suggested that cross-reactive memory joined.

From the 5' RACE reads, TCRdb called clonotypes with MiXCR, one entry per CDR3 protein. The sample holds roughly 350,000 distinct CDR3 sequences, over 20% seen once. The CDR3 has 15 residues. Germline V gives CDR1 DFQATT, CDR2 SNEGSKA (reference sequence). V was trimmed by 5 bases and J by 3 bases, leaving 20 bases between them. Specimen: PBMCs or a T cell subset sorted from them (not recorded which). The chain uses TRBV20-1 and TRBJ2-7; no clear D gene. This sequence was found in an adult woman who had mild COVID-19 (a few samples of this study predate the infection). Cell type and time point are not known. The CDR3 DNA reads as TGCAGTGCTGGTTTCTTCAACCTGGACCACTACGAGCAGTACTTC. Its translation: CSAGFFNLDHYEQYF.